These T cell receptor beta chains were read from a single sample in a study of blood T cell repertoires in COVID-19. Generated by immunoSEQ multiplex PCR, the TCRdb table keeps only in-frame clones and is missing some. The table lists around 68,000 clones, about 85% of them singletons. The sequenced material came from peripheral blood. The receptors originated from a man older than 75 with acute or convalescent COVID-19. CDR3s include the opening cysteine and the closing phenylalanine or tryptophan. The D gene is left open where the match is weak. The size of a clone is reported for some rows only, either as once, few or many, or as a class for expanded clones.

.	.	TRBV7-2	TRBJ2-7	TGTGCCAGCAGCTTAGTCCCAGCGGGCCCTACCTACGAGCAGTACTTC	CASSLVPAGPTYEQYF
TRBD1	.	TRBV5-6	TRBJ1-2	TGTGCCAGCAGCGCGCCGGGACAGGGCTGGAATGGCTACACCTTC	CASSAPGQGWNGYTF
TRBD2	.	TRBV18	TRBJ2-2	TGTGCCAGCTCCCTCCGGGACTACAGGATGGGGGAGCTGTTTTTT	CASSLRDYRMGELFF
.	.	TRBV18	TRBJ2-1	TGTGCCAGCTCACCACCGTCCAAGGCGGGTAATGAGCAGTTCTTC	CASSPPSKAGNEQFF
.	.	TRBV19	TRBJ1-1	TGTGCCAGTAGTATTTATGGGGTGAGGGTGAACACTGAAGCTTTCTTT	CASSIYGVRVNTEAFF
TRBD1	.	TRBV11-2	TRBJ2-7	TGTGCCAGCAGCCGAGGGGACAGTTCTTCCTACGAGCAGTACTTC	CASSRGDSSSYEQYF
TRBD1	.	TRBV30	TRBJ2-1	TGTGCCTGGAGTCGGGACAGGGGTAATGAGCAGTTCTTC	CAWSRDRGNEQFF
TRBD1	.	TRBV5-1	TRBJ2-1	TGCGCCAGCAGCCTAGGGGACAGGGAGCACAATGAGCAGTTCTTC	CASSLGDREHNEQFF
TRBD2	.	TRBV19	TRBJ2-5	TGTGCCAGTAGTATAGTCCCCCGGGAGGGCCGGGAGACCCAGTACTTC	CASSIVPREGRETQYF
TRBD1	.	TRBV5-1	TRBJ2-3	TGCGCCAGCAGCTTGGAGGACAGGGGGCCCACAGATACGCAGTATTTT	CASSLEDRGPTDTQYF
.	.	TRBV2	TRBJ2-3	TGTGCCAGCAGTGAAAATGACGCCGGGGGTCGAGGAGATACGCAGTATTTT	CASSENDAGGRGDTQYF
.	once	TRBV5-1	TRBJ2-2	TGCGCCAGCAGCTTGGATTGGGCAACGAACACCGGGGAGCTGTTTTTT	CASSLDWATNTGELFF
.	once	TRBV2	TRBJ1-1	TGTGCCAGCAGTCGACAGCTGAACACTGAAGCTTTCTTT	CASSRQLNTEAFF
.	.	TRBV3-1/TRBV3-2	TRBJ1-3	TGTGCCAGCAGCCCCGGGACACCTGGAAACACCATATATTTT	CASSPGTPGNTIYF
TRBD1	.	TRBV5-1	TRBJ1-6	TGCGCCAGCAGCGGGACAGGGGGCTCTTCACCCCTCCACTTT	CASSGTGGSSPLHF
.	.	TRBV2	TRBJ2-2	TGTGCCAGCGGAGGCGGGGAGCTGTTTTTT	CASGGGELFF
TRBD1	.	TRBV29-1	TRBJ1-1	TGCAGCGCTGTGCAGGGGGCGGGCACTGAAGCTTTCTTT	CSAVQGAGTEAFF
.	.	TRBV30	TRBJ1-1	TGTGCCTGGGAATTCCGAAAGGGGGGGGCTGAAGCTTTCTTT	CAWEFRKGGAEAFF
.	.	TRBV6-5	TRBJ2-5	TGTGCCAGCAGTCTCAACAGGGAGGGAGAGACCCAGTACTTC	CASSLNREGETQYF
.	once	TRBV2	TRBJ2-1	TGTGCCAGCAGTGATTCCAGCTACAATGAGCAGTTCTTC	CASSDSSYNEQFF
.	.	TRBV12-3/TRBV12-4	TRBJ1-1	TGTGCCAGCAGACGCGACAGTGAAGCTTTCTTT	CASRRDSEAFF
.	.	TRBV5-1	TRBJ2-2	TGCGCCAGCAGGAAAAGCTCCGACACCGGGGAGCTGTTTTTT	CASRKSSDTGELFF
.	.	TRBV7-7	TRBJ1-1	TGTGCCAGCAGCCCACCCGGGGAGTCTGAAGCTTTCTTT	CASSPPGESEAFF
TRBD1	.	TRBV6-2/TRBV6-3	TRBJ2-1	TGTGCCAGCAGTTATCTCCGGACAGGGGTGAATAATGAGCAGTTCTTC	CASSYLRTGVNNEQFF
.	.	TRBV4-3	TRBJ2-2	TGCGCCAGCAGCCGGCTGACAGGGAACACCGGGGAGCTGTTTTTT	CASSRLTGNTGELFF
.	.	TRBV19	TRBJ1-4	TGTGCCAGTAGTGTTGACAGAACCGAAAAACTGTTTTTT	CASSVDRTEKLFF
TRBD1	.	TRBV24-1	TRBJ1-4	TGTGCCACCTCGGGCGGACAGGGTCCTACAACTAATGAAAAACTGTTTTTT	CATSGGQGPTTNEKLFF
.	.	TRBV24-1	TRBJ2-7	TGTGCCACCAGTGAATCTGGTCGGGAGCAGTACTTC	CATSESGREQYF
.	.	TRBV6-5	TRBJ2-5	TGTGCCAGCAGTTACTATGGCGGACAAGAGACCCAGTACTTC	CASSYYGGQETQYF
.	.	TRBV6-5	TRBJ1-1	TGTGCCAGCGGGCTGAGGCAGAGCGGGGCTGAAGCTTTCTTT	CASGLRQSGAEAFF
TRBD2	.	TRBV19	TRBJ2-7	TGTGCCAGTAGTTTGACTAGCGGGAGTCCGTACGAGCAGTACTTC	CASSLTSGSPYEQYF
TRBD2	.	TRBV7-2	TRBJ2-3	TGTGCCAGCAGCTTAGCTAGGCGGGAGGGGAGCACAGATACGCAGTATTTT	CASSLARREGSTDTQYF
.	.	TRBV6-4	TRBJ2-3	TGTGCCAGCAGTGACTCAACTTACACAGATACGCAGTATTTT	CASSDSTYTDTQYF